One sample yielded the 5 T cell receptor beta chains listed below, sequenced in a study of cytomegalovirus exposure and HLA in healthy donors. PCR primers comprised 60 Vbeta and 13 Jbeta primers. Sequencing was performed with immunoSEQ multiplex PCR; in TCRdb, only in-frame clones are kept and a portion is missing. The table includes about 180,000 clones, around 77% detected once. The sample was PBMCs. The receptors come from a man in his fifties or sixties in good health and CMV-seronegative.

This rearrangement joins TRBV28 to TRBJ1-3; the match to TRBD1 covers 8 bases. The germline CDR1 and CDR2 sequences are MDHEN and SYDVKM. The J segment lost 4 bases and the V segment lost 3 bases, leaving 8 bases of the junction unmatched. This CDR3 contains 16 residues. In nucleotides, the CDR3 is TGTGCCAGCAGTTTTGTGGACAGGGTGATAGGAAACACCATATATTTT. Protein sequence: CASSFVDRVIGNTIYF.

The chain joins TRBV19 to TRBJ1-5; no clear D gene. CDR3 length equals 13 residues. The V gene lost 9 bases and the J gene lost 4 bases, with 13 bases spanning the gap. Germline values: CDR1 LNHDA, CDR2 SQIVND (reference sequence). The CDR3 loop is CASGSTGNQPQHF. As DNA, the CDR3 is TGTGCCAGCGGTTCGACTGGGAATCAGCCCCAGCATTTT.

This clone was detected a few times. The CDR3 loop is CASRPGGDREAFF. CDR3 nucleotide sequence: TGTGCCAGCAGGCCTGGAGGAGATCGGGAGGCTTTCTTT. This chain joins TRBV27 and TRBJ1-1; D not certain. The CDR3 covers 13 residues. The germline V gene encodes CDR1 MNHEY and CDR2 SMNVEV (reference sequence). The V gene lost 6 bases and the J gene lost 11 bases, with 19 bases spanning the gap.

The table lists this clone with a count of one. This chain joins TRBV7-2 and TRBJ1-2, with 11 positions matching TRBD1. Trimming at V came to 1 base and at J to 2 bases, leaving 3 bases not matched to a gene. The CDR3 is 16 amino acids. Germline CDR1 SGHTA, CDR2 FQGNSA. The CDR3 sequence: CASSLGGTGGNYGYTF. For the CDR3, the DNA is TGTGCCAGCAGCTTAGGGGGGACAGGGGGGAACTATGGCTACACCTTC.

This chain uses TRBV21-1 with TRBJ2-3; the DNA was not used to check the table's D call, TRBD1. TRBV21-1 constitutes a pseudogene. The CDR3 length is 18 residues. CDR3 DNA sequence: TGTGCCAGCAGCAAAGTCGCGGCGAGGGGGCTTGCTACAGATACGCAGTATTTT. This gives the protein CASSKVAARGLATDTQYF.